Described below is a single T cell receptor beta chain sequence and its context. The record originates from a study of blood T cell repertoires in COVID-19. Overall study: The study drew acute and convalescent COVID-19 samples from the United States, Italy and Spain. Sources were T cells, B-cell-depleted T cells, or PBMCs; the material itself was cDNA or gDNA.

The germline V and J ends were trimmed by 4 bases and 4 bases, with 10 bases remaining between them. Germline CDR1 reads SQVTM; CDR2 reads ANQGSEA. This CDR3 has 12 amino acids. As handled by the study authors: Estimates of nucleated cell counts were drawn from the amplification of reference gene primers. Sequencing was performed with immunoSEQ multiplex PCR; in TCRdb, only in-frame clones are kept and a portion is missing. V, J and clone size derive from that table, while D and trimming were established from the DNA sequence. The sample includes some 70,000 clones, approximately 90% of them seen just once.

The chain links TRBV29-1 to TRBJ1-1, with no clear D. The specimen was peripheral blood. The sequence came from a man aged 60-69 years with acute or convalescent COVID-19. This chain's CDR3 is CSVVEGPTEAFF. CDR3 nucleotide sequence: TGCAGCGTTGTGGAGGGCCCCACTGAAGCTTTCTTT.